This T cell receptor (beta chain) is from a study of metastatic and nonmetastatic thyroid tumors. The wider study: Both malignant and benign thyroid patients supplied peripheral blood and tumor or nodule tissue samples, across which the repertoires of these patients were then compared.

Thyroid surgery took place with no prior treatment in any patient. TCRdb reassembled clones from the PCR reads with MiXCR. The sample has around 7,000 clones; just under 30% are singletons. Comments on this clone: At one end the junction does not follow the germline gene, possibly because of a read error.

The CDR3 sequence is 14 residues long. Germline V gives CDR1 MDHEN, CDR2 SYDVKM. The specimen was tumor tissue. The receptor's source is a female donor with papillary thyroid cancer or a benign thyroid nodule (not recorded which). Some clones in this sample may be carry-over from other donors' samples. The chain couples TRBV28 to TRBJ2-7; a weak D match, TRBD1 (7 bases). This CDR3 is CANSPETGRQLEYF. The CDR3 bases are TGTGCCAACAGTCCGGAGACAGGGAGGCAGCTAGAGTACTTC.